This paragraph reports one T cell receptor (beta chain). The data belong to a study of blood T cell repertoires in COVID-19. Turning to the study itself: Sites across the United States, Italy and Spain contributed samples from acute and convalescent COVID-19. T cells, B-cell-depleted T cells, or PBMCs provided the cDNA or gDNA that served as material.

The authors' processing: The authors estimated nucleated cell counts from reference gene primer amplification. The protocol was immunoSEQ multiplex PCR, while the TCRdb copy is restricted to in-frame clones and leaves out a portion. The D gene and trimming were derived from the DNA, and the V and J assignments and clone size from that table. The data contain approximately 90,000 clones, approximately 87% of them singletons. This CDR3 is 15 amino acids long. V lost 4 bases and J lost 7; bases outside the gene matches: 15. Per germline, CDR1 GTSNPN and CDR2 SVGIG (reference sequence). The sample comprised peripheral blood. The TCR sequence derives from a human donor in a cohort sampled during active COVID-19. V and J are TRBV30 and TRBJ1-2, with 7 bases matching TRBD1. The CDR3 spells CAWIKGATGSGGYTF. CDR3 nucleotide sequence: TGTGCCTGGATTAAGGGGGCAACAGGGTCCGGTGGCTACACCTTC.